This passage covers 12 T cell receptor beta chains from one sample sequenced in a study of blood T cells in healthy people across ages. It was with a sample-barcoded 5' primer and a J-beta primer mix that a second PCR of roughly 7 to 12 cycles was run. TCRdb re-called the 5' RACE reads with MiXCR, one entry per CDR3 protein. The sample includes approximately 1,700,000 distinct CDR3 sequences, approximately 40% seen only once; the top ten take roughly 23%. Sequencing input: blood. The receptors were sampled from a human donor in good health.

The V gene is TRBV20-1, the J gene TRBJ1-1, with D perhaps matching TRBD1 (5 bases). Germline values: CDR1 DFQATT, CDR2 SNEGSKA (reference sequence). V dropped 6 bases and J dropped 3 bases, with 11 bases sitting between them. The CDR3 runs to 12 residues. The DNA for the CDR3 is TGCAGTGCACTCTACAGGTACACTGAAGCTTTCTTT. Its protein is CSALYRYTEAFF.

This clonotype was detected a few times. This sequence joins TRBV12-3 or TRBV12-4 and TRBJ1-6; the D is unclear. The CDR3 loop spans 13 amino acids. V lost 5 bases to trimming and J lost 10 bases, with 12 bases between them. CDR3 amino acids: CASSPQVGSPLHF. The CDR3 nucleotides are TGTGCCAGCAGTCCCCAGGTGGGGTCACCCCTCCACTTT.

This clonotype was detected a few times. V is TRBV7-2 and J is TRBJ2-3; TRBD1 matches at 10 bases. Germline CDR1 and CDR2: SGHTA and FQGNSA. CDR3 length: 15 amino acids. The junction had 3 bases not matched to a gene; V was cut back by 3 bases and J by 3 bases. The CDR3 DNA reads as TGTGCCAGCAGCTTTAGACAGGGGGCAACAGATACGCAGTATTTT. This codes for CASSFRQGATDTQYF.

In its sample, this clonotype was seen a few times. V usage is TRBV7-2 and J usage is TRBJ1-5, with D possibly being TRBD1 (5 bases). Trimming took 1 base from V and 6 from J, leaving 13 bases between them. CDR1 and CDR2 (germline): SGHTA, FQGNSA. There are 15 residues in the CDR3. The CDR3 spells CASSLEGRVSQPQHF. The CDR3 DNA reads TGTGCCAGCAGCTTAGAGGGCAGGGTGAGTCAGCCCCAGCATTTT.

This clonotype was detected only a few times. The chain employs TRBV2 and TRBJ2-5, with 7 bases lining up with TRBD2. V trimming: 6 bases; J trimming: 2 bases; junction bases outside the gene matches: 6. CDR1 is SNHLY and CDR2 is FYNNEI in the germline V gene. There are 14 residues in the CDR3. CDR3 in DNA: TGTGCCAGCAGCGGACGGACTAGTCAAGAGACCCAGTACTTC. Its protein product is CASSGRTSQETQYF.

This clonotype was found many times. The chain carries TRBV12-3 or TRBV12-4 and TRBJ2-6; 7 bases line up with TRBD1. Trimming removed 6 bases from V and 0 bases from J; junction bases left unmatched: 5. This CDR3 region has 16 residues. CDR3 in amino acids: CASRSTGPSGANVLTF. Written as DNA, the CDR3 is TGTGCCAGCAGGTCGACAGGGCCCTCTGGGGCCAACGTCCTGACTTTC.

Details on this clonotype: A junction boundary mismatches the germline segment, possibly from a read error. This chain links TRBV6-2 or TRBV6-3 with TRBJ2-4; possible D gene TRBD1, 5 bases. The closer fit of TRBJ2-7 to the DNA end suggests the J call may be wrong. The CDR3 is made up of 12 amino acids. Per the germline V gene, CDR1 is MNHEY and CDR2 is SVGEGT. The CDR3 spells CVSSSRVNEQYF. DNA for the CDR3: TGTGTCAGCAGTTCCAGGGTTAACGAGCAGTACTTC.

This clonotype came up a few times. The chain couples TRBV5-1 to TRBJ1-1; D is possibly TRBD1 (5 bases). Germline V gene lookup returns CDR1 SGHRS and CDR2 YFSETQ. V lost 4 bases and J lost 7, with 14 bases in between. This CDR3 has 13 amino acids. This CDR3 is CASSPNPDSEAFF. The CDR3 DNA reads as TGCGCCAGCAGCCCGAATCCAGACAGTGAAGCTTTCTTT.

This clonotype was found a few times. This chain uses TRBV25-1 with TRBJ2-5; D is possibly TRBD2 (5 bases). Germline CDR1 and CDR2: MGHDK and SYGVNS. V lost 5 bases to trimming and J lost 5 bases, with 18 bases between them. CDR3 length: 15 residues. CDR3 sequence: CASSTKPGSLETQYF. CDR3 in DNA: TGTGCCAGCAGTACGAAGCCGGGGTCATTGGAGACCCAGTACTTC. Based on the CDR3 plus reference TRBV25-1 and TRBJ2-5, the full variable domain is EADIYQTPRYLVIGTGKKITLECSQTMGHDKMYWYQQDPGMELHLIHYSYGVNSTEKGDLSSESTVSRIRTEHFPLTLESARPSHTSQYLCASSTKPGSLETQYFGPGTRLLVL.

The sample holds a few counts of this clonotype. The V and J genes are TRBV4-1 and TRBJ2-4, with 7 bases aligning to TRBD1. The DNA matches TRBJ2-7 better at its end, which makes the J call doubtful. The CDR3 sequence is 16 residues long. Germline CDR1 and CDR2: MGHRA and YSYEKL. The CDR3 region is CASSQQVGTVLDEQYF. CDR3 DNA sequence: TGCGCCAGCAGCCAACAGGTGGGGACAGTTTTAGACGAGCAGTACTTC.

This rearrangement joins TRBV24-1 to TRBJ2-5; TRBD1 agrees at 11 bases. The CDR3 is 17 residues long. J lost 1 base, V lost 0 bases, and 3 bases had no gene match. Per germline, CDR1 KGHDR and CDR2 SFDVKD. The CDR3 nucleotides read TGTGCCACCAGTGATTTGGGACAGGGGGCCCCCCAAGAGACCCAGTACTTC. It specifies CATSDLGQGAPQETQYF.

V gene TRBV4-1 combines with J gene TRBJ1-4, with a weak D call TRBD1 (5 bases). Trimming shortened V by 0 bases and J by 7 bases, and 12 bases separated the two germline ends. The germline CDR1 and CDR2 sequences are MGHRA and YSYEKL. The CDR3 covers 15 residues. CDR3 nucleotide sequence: TGCGCCAGCAGCCAAGATGGGCGTCAGGGTGAAAAACTGTTTTTT. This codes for CASSQDGRQGEKLFF.